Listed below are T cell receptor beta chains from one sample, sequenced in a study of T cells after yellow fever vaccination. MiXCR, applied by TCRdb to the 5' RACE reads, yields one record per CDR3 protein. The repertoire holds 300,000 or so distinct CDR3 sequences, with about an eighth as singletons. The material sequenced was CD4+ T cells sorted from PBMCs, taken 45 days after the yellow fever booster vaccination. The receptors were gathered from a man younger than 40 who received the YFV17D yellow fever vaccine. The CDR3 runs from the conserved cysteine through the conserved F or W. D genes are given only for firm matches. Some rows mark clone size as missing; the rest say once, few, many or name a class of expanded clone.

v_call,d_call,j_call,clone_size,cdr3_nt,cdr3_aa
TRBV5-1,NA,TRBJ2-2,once,TGCGCCAGCAAGAGGCTTCCGAACGCCGGGGAGCTGTTTTTT,CASKRLPNAGELFF
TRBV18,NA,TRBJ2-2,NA,TGTGCCAGCTCACCACCGATGTCCGGTAACACCGGGGAGCTGTTTTTT,CASSPPMSGNTGELFF
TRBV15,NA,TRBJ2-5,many,TGTGCCACCAGCAGAGAAGGGTTCACGGAGACCCAGTACTTC,CATSREGFTETQYF
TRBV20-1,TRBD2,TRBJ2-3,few,TGCAGTGCTAGACTGACTAGCGGGAGTACAGATACGCAGTATTTT,CSARLTSGSTDTQYF
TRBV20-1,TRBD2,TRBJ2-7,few,TGCACCGTGCCCCAGACTAGCGGGTCTTTGTACTTC,CTVPQTSGSLYF
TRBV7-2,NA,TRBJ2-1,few,TGTGCCAGCAGCTTAGACGGGAGCCATGAGCAGTTCTTC,CASSLDGSHEQFF
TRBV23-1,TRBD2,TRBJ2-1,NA,TGCGCCAGCAGTCGAGTACTAGCGGCGTCCTACAATGAGCAGTTCTTC,CASSRVLAASYNEQFF
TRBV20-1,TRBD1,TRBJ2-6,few,TGCAGTGCTCGGACAGGGGAGGGTTCTGGGGCCAACGTCCTGACTTTC,CSARTGEGSGANVLTF
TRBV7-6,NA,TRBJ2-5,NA,TGTGCCAGCAGCTTTGGACTATTACAAGAGACCCAGTACTTC,CASSFGLLQETQYF
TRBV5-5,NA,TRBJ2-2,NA,TGTGCCAGCAGCTTGGTCGCCAGGCCCCGAGGCGGGGAGCTGTTTTTT,CASSLVARPRGGELFF
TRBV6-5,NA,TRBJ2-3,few,TGTGCCAGCAAAACAAGCACAGATACGCAGTATTTT,CASKTSTDTQYF
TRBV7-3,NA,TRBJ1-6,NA,TGTGCCAGCAGCCACCAGGCAGCCGCACCCCTCCACTTT,CASSHQAAAPLHF
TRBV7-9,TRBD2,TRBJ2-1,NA,TGTGCCAGCAGCCGGGTGTCCAGCGGGAGGGCCAATAAGCAGTTCTTC,CASSRVSSGRANKQFF
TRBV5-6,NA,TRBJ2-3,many,TGTGCCAGCAGCAACCTTCCACTTCTGACAGACACAGATACGCAGTATTTT,CASSNLPLLTDTDTQYF
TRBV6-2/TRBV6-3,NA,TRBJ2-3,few,TGTGCCAGCAGTTGGGACAAGAGAACTAGCACAGATACGCAGTATTTT,CASSWDKRTSTDTQYF
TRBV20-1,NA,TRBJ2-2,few,TGCAGTGCTACACAGGGTGTATCCGGGGAGCTGTTTTTT,CSATQGVSGELFF
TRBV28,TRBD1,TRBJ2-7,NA,TGTGCCAGCGGCTCGGGACAGGGATACGAGCAGTACTTC,CASGSGQGYEQYF
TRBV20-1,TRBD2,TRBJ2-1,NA,TGCAGTGCTGGGAGGGCGGGCGCTGGCTACAATGAGCAGTTCTTC,CSAGRAGAGYNEQFF
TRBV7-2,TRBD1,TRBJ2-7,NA,TGTGCCAGCAGCTCTTCGACAGGGGGGTACGAGCAGTACTTC,CASSSSTGGYEQYF
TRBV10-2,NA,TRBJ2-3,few,TGCGCCAGCAGCCCCGTTTCTAGCACAGATACGCAGTATTTT,CASSPVSSTDTQYF
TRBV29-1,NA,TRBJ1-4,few,TGCAGCGTTGTTTGGGGGAGGCTGTTTTTT,CSVVWGRLFF
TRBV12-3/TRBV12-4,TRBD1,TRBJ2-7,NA,TGTGCCAGCAGGCCGACAGGACAGGGGGGCTACGAGCAGTACTTC,CASRPTGQGGYEQYF
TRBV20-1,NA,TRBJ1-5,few,TGCAGTGCTAGCCCTCGTGGACAGCCCCAGCATTTT,CSASPRGQPQHF
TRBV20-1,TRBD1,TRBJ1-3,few,TGCAGTGCCCACAGGGGTACTGGAAACACCATATATTTT,CSAHRGTGNTIYF
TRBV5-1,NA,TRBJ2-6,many,TGTGCCAGCAGCCTGACAGCTGGGGCCAACGTCCTGACTTTC,CASSLTAGANVLTF
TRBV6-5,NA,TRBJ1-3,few,TGTGCCAGCAGTTTAGGGCTGACTGGAAACACCATATATTTT,CASSLGLTGNTIYF
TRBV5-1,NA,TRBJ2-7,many,TGCGCCAGCAGCTCCAGTCTCACCTCCTACGAGCAGTACTTC,CASSSSLTSYEQYF
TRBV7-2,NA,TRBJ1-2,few,TGTGCCAGCAGCCATCTCGGTCCGTTCGATCTGGGCTACACCTTC,CASSHLGPFDLGYTF
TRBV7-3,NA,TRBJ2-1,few,TGTGCCAGCATCCCTTTTGAGCAGTTCTTC,CASIPFEQFF
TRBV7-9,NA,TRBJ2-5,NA,TGTGCCAGCAGCCCGCCGGGTAGCGGTGTAGAGACCCAGTACTTC,CASSPPGSGVETQYF
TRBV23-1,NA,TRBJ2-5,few,TGCGCCGGTGGAGGGCGGCGCGAGACCCAGTACTTC,CAGGGRRETQYF
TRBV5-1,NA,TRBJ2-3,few,TGCGCCAGCAGCTTGAGTACCGACCCTAGCACAGATACGCAGTATTTT,CASSLSTDPSTDTQYF
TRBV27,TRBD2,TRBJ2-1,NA,TGTGCCAGCAGTTTATCGAACCCAGCGGGAGGGGTTTACAATGAGCAGTTCTTC,CASSLSNPAGGVYNEQFF
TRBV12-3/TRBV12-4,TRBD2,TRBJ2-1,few,TGTGCCAGCAGCTTGGGAGGGGCGTTCGATGAGCAGTTCTTC,CASSLGGAFDEQFF
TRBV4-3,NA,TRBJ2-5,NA,TGCGCCAGCAGCCCGGGTACCCTGGGGTGGCAAGAGACCCAGTACTTC,CASSPGTLGWQETQYF
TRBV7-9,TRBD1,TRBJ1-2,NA,TGTGCCAGCAGCTTGGGGACAGGGTCCGATGGCTACACCTTC,CASSLGTGSDGYTF
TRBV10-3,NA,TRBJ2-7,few,TGTGCCATCAGTGACTTCAGGGAGGAGGGATACGAGCAGTACTTC,CAISDFREEGYEQYF